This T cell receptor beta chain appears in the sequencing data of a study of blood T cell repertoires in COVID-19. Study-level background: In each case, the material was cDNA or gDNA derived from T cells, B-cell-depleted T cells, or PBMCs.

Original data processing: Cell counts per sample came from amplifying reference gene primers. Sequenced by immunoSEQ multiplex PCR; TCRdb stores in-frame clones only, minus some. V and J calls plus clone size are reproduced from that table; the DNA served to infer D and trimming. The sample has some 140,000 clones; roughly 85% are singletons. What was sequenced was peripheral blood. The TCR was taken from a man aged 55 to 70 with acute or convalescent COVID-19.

CDR3 protein: CASSFGGDSYEQYF. CDR3 DNA sequence: TGTGCCAGCAGCTTTGGGGGGGACTCCTACGAGCAGTACTTC. V gene TRBV7-2 combines with J gene TRBJ2-7; TRBD2 aligns across 7 bases. With 3 bases clipped from V and 0 bases from J, the junction kept 2 bases outside the gene matches. CDR1 and CDR2 from the germline V gene are SGHTA and FQGNSA. The CDR3 runs 14 residues.